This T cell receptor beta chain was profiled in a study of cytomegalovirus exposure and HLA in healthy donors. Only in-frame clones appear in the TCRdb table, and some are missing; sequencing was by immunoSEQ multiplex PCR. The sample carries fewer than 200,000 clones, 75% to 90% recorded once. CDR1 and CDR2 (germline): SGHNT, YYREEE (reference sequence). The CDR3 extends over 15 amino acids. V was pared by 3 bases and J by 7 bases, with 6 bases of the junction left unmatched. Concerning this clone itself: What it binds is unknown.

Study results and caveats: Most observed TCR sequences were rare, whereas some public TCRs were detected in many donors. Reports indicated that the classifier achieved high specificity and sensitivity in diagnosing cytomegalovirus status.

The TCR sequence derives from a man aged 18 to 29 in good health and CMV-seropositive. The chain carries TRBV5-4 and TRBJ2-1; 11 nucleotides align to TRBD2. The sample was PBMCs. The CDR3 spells CASSSLLAGANEQFF. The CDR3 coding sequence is TGTGCCAGCAGCTCGTTACTAGCGGGAGCAAATGAGCAGTTCTTC.